This T cell receptor beta chain is drawn from a study of blood T cell repertoires in COVID-19. Turning to the study itself: COVID-19 samples collected from the United States, Italy and Spain covered acute and convalescent phases. Sources were T cells, B-cell-depleted T cells, or PBMCs; the material itself was cDNA or gDNA.

Trimming removed 1 base from V and 7 bases from J, with 16 bases in between. Germline CDR1 SGHVS, CDR2 FQNEAQ. The CDR3 loop spans 16 amino acids. In the original workflow: Reference gene primer amplification yielded estimated nucleated cell counts. The repertoire was sequenced with immunoSEQ multiplex PCR; TCRdb's copy has only in-frame clones and lacks some. Clone size and V and J calls were adopted from that table, with D and trimming inferred from the DNA. The table includes tens of thousands of clones, roughly 90% detected once. The V call is TRBV7-8, the J call TRBJ1-4, with D hard to call. This clonotype was obtained from a man in his 60s with acute or convalescent COVID-19. The sequenced sample was peripheral blood. The DNA of the CDR3 is TGTGCCAGCAGCTTAGGACTCTCCGAAGGTGGTGAAAAACTGTTTTTT. Translating gives CASSLGLSEGGEKLFF.